Sequencing of this T cell receptor (beta chain) was carried out in a study of sequential checkpoint blockade in melanoma (dated by TCRdb to between 2018 and 2021). At the level of the whole study: In a 1:1 randomization, patients received either first-line nivolumab then ipilimumab (arm A) or ipilimumab then nivolumab (arm B). Maintenance nivolumab came after each of the two trial sequences.

TCRbeta CDR3 regions were immunosequenced from genomic DNA with the immunoSEQ Assay. Before high-throughput sequencing, the genomic DNA was amplified using bias-controlled multiplex PCR. In the authors' own workflow: To quantify the absolute abundance of each unique TCRbeta CDR3 region, the sequences were collapsed and filtered. Clonality, defined as 1 minus Pielou's evenness, was calculated using only productive rearrangements. Clones with significantly greater frequencies in on-treatment versus baseline samples were identified using a previously published method. The clones in this table, taken by TCRdb from immuneACCESS, are in-frame only. Not every clone is retained; where verified, under half of the shortfall comes from an unresolved V gene, and the cause of the rest is unknown. V, J and clone size reflect that table, while D and trimming were determined from the DNA. A total of 35,000 to 45,000 clones appear in this sample, about 88% of them only once. The ten biggest clones cover roughly an eighth of the sample.

In the case of this clone: Its antigen remains unidentified. The sample holds no much larger clone one base away, and base qualities are not on file.

Broader findings and caveats from the paper: Validation of the response-prediction model combining TCR metrics and mutation burden is needed in larger, independent patient cohorts.

Taken from the germline V gene, the CDR1 and CDR2 loops are MNHEY and SVGAGI. There are 15 amino acids in the CDR3, from cysteine to phenylalanine inclusive. Of the read, only the CDR3 DNA is kept; its 45 bases are in frame from base 1. Trimming removed 4 bases from V and 0 bases from J, leaving 10 bases between the germline ends. The treatment or condition label, as the study defines it: randomized to nivolumab then ipilimumab (arm A) or the reverse (arm B). None of the patients in the trial had previously been given DNA-damaging chemotherapy. Thawed PBMCs were sorted on a FACS Aria II flow cytometer to isolate live CD3+CD8+ cells negative for CD19 and CD56. Samples were obtained from patients with melanoma enrolled in CheckMate 064, a randomized, open-label phase II trial of sequential checkpoint blockade. Leukapheresis was used to collect peripheral blood mononuclear cells, which were then purified with Ficoll-Paque and frozen in human serum with roughly 10% DMSO. Immediately after sorting, the purity of sorted blood CD3+CD8+ cells was verified to be >98%, after which DNA was extracted.

The source material was CD8+ T cells sorted from blood (inferred from file names), sampled from a patient given nivolumab and ipilimumab in sequence. The receptor chain draws on TRBV6-5 and TRBJ2-4; no D gene can be assigned with confidence. The clonotype comes from a human donor with melanoma. At the DNA level, the sequence is TGTGCCAGCAGTTCCCTCACAGCAGCCAAAAACATTCAGTACTTC. This encodes CASSSLTAAKNIQYF.